The T cell receptor beta chain described here comes from a study of T cell clones after liver transplantation. On the study more broadly: Tolerance: complete withdrawal held at least one year, liver enzymes staying within twice normal. Study-level results: Graft donor-reactive T cells possibly entered the graft instead of undergoing deletion. Low donor cell numbers restricted donor-reactive repertoire measurement in two subjects.

Data came from immunoSEQ multiplex PCR; TCRdb stores just in-frame clones and leaves some out. The data show fewer than 80,000 clones, around 84% seen once. The CDR3 consists of 14 residues. Losses at the gene ends were 4 bases for V and 5 bases for J; bases not matched to a gene: 1. CDR1 SEHNR and CDR2 FQNEAQ come from the germline V gene (reference sequence). To note about this clone: Its antigen is not known.

This clonotype originated in a human patient who received a liver transplant. The graft donor may account for some of the T cells. Source: CD4+ T cells from blood, taken 48 to 50 months after liver transplant. V and J are TRBV7-9 and TRBJ2-4; TRBD2 agrees at 11 bases. The DNA for the CDR3 is TGTGCCAGCAGCTCACTAGCGGGGGAAAACATTCAGTACTTC. It translates to CASSSLAGENIQYF.